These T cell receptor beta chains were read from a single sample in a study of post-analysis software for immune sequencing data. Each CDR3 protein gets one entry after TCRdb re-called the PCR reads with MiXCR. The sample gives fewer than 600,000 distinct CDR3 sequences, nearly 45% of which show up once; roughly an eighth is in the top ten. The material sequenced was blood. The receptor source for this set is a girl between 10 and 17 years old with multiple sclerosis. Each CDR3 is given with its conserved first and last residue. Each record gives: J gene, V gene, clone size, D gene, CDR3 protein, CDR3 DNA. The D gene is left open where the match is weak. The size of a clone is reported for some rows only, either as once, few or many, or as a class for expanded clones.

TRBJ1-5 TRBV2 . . CASSEARVQPQHF TGTGCCAGCAGTGAAGCCCGGGTCCAGCCCCAGCATTTT
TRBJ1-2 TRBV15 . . CATSRDAGYTF TGTGCCACCAGCAGAGATGCAGGCTACACCTTC
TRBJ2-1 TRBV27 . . CASIGDGGYNEQFF TGTGCCAGCATCGGGGATGGGGGCTACAATGAGCAGTTCTTC
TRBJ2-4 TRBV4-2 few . CASSHPNDPLRDKNIQYF TGTGCCAGCAGCCACCCTAATGACCCCCTCCGAGACAAAAACATTCAGTACTTC
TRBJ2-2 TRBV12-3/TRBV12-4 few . CASSPLWAGELFF TGTGCCAGCAGTCCCCTTTGGGCCGGGGAGCTGTTTTTT
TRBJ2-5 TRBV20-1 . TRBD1 CSAPTGSRQETRYF TGCAGTGCCCCGACAGGGTCTAGGCAAGAGACCCGGTACTTC
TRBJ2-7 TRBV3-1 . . CASSQDEGEQYF TGTGCCAGCAGCCAAGATGAAGGCGAGCAGTACTTC
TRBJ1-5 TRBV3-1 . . CASSQMTGNQPQHF TGTGCCAGCAGCCAGATGACAGGCAATCAGCCCCAGCATTTT
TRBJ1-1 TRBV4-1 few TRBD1 CASSQHPGQGPEAFF TGCGCCAGCAGCCAACATCCGGGACAGGGGCCTGAAGCTTTCTTT
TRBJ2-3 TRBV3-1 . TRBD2 CASSRLAGGLADTQYF TGTGCCAGCAGCCGACTAGCGGGAGGGCTCGCAGATACGCAGTATTTT
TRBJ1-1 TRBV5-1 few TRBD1 CASSSTGMGTEAFF TGCGCCAGCAGCTCGACAGGGATGGGGACTGAAGCTTTCTTT
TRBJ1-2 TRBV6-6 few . CASSYSTEAGHGYTF TGTGCCAGCAGTTACTCGACCGAGGCAGGGCATGGCTACACCTTC
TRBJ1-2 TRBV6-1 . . CASSQSPYDRAVGYGYTF TGTGCCAGCAGTCAATCTCCCTATGATAGGGCAGTTGGCTATGGCTACACCTTC
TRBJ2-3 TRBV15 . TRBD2 CATSSRRLAAGDTQYF TGTGCCACCAGCAGCCGGAGACTAGCGGCGGGAGATACGCAGTATTTT
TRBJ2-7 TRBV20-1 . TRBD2 CSADGTSGDTYEQYF TGCAGTGCTGATGGGACTAGCGGGGATACCTACGAGCAGTACTTC
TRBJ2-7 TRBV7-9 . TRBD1 CASSFPWTGRGEQYF TGTGCCAGCAGCTTCCCATGGACAGGCCGGGGCGAGCAGTACTTC
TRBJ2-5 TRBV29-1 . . CSVDIAQETQYF TGCAGCGTTGACATCGCCCAAGAGACCCAGTACTTC
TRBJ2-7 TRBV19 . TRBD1 CASSAGQGDIEQYF TGTGCCAGTAGCGCGGGACAGGGGGACATCGAGCAGTACTTC
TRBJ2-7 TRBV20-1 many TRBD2 CSASLSGGSYEQYF TGCAGTGCTAGCCTTAGCGGGGGCTCCTACGAGCAGTACTTC
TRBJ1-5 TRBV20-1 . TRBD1 CSARDRGYGQPQHF TGCAGTGCGCGGGACAGGGGGTACGGTCAGCCCCAGCATTTT
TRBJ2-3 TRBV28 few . CASLTFGDADTQYF TGTGCCAGCCTGACATTTGGGGACGCAGATACGCAGTATTTT
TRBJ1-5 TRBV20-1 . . CSARGADQPQHF TGCAGTGCTAGGGGGGCCGATCAGCCCCAGCATTTT
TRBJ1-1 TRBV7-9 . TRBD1 CASSYEDRVKAFF TGTGCCAGCAGCTACGAGGACAGGGTGAAAGCTTTCTTT
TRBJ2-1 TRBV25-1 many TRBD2 CASSGLANYNEQFF TGTGCCAGCAGTGGACTAGCGAACTACAATGAGCAGTTCTTC
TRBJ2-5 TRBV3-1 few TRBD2 CASSQLSAGGPRETQYF TGTGCCAGCAGCCAGCTCTCGGCGGGAGGGCCGCGGGAGACCCAGTACTTC
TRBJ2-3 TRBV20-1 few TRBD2 CSARPGLAGRGGTDTQYF TGCAGTGCTCGGCCCGGACTAGCGGGAAGGGGGGGCACAGATACGCAGTATTTT
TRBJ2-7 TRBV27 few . CASSQTSWDSSYEQYF TGTGCCAGCAGCCAAACTTCATGGGACTCCTCCTACGAGCAGTACTTC
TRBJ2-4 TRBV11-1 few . CASSSSTGGNIQYF .
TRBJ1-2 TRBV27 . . CASSLRETNYGYTF TGTGCCAGCAGTTTGAGGGAAACTAACTATGGCTACACCTTC
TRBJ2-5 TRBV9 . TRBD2 CASSPGTSGSWETQYF TGTGCCAGCAGCCCCGGGACTAGCGGGAGTTGGGAGACCCAGTACTTC
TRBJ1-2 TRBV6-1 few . CASTLVDPITGTTYGYTF TGTGCCAGCACCCTTGTAGACCCTATAACCGGGACAACCTATGGCTACACCTTC
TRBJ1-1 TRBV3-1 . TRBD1 CASSPWTGSMTEAFF TGTGCCAGCAGCCCTTGGACAGGGTCGATGACTGAAGCTTTCTTT
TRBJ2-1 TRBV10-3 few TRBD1 CAISDDRVNEQFF TGTGCCATCAGTGATGACAGGGTCAATGAGCAGTTCTTC
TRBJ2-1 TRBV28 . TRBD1 CASSQGQGRATWFF TGTGCCAGCAGTCAAGGACAGGGGCGGGCCACATGGTTCTTC
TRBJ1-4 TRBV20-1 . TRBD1 CSAPTPGQGGEKRFF TGCAGTGCCCCGACCCCGGGACAGGGAGGTGAAAAACGGTTTTTT
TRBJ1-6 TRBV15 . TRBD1 CATSRETGGGNSPLHF TGTGCCACCAGCAGGGAGACAGGGGGCGGTAATTCACCCCTCCACTTT
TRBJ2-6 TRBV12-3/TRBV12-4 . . CASSRAGANVLTF TGTGCCAGCAGTAGAGCTGGGGCCAACGTCCTGACTTTC
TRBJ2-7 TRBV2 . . CASIAGQGTYEQYF TGTGCCAGCATAGCGGGACAGGGAACCTACGAGCAGTACTTC
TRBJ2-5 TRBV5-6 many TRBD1 CASTTPGTGGETQYF TGTGCCAGCACCACCCCCGGGACAGGGGGGGAGACCCAGTACTTC
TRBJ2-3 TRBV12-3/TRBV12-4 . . CASTPGGREQDTQYF TGTGCCAGCACCCCTGGGGGCAGGGAACAAGATACGCAGTATTTT
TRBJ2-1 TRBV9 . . CASSYRDGAYNEQFF TGTGCCAGCAGCTACCGGGACGGCGCATACAATGAGCAGTTCTTC
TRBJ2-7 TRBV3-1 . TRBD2 CASSQDARWTSGRVYEQYF TGTGCCAGCAGCCAAGACGCAAGGTGGACTAGCGGGAGAGTGTACGAGCAGTACTTC
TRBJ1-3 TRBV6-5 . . CASSRAGRAGNTIYF TGTGCCAGCAGTCGAGCCGGAAGGGCTGGAAACACCATATATTTT
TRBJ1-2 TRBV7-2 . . CASSLGGPTYGYTF TGTGCCAGCAGCTTAGGGGGGCCAACCTATGGCTACACCTTC
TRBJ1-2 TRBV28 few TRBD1 CASGPRGPYGYTF TGTGCCAGCGGCCCCAGGGGGCCCTATGGCTACACCTTC
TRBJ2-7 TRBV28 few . CAGSPPVVEQYF TGTGCCGGCAGTCCCCCCGTTGTGGAGCAGTACTTC
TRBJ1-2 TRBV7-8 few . CASSLLGGNYGYTF TGTGCCAGCAGCCTACTGGGGGGAAACTATGGCTACACCTTC
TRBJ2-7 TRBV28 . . CASSLLGVSYEQYF TGTGCCAGCAGTTTACTGGGCGTTTCCTACGAGCAGTACTTC
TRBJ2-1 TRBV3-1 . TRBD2 CASRPIHSGRGGDEQFF TGTGCCAGCAGACCTATCCATAGCGGGAGAGGCGGCGATGAGCAGTTCTTC
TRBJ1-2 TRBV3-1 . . CASSQEFRDGSTYSYGYTF TGTGCCAGCAGCCAGGAATTCCGGGACGGATCAACCTATAGCTATGGCTACACCTTC